This T cell receptor beta chain was documented in a study of cytomegalovirus exposure and HLA in healthy donors. The study, taken as a whole, reports: Fewer than 200 TCR beta chains were listed as cytomegalovirus-associated. After further analysis at a later stage, 15,000 to 20,000 TCR beta sequences were associated with HLA alleles at 0.05 false discovery rate. Trimming of TCR beta V- and J-genes showed a link, identified in a later analysis, to a missense DCLRE1C variant.

Researchers ran the PCR with 60 Vbeta and 13 Jbeta primers. Assay: immunoSEQ multiplex PCR; the TCRdb copy retains only in-frame clones and omits some. The sample carries about 100,000 clones, around 76% recorded once. About this clone: Antigen specificity is unknown.

CDR3 length: 17 residues. The specimen sequenced was PBMCs. The rearrangement uses TRBV21-1 and TRBJ1-1. TRBV21-1 is a listed pseudogene. This receptor was identified in a middle-aged man in good health and CMV-seropositive. The chain's CDR3 is CASSKRRVGEMNTEAFF. The CDR3 nucleotides are TGTGCCAGCAGCAAAAGGCGGGTCGGGGAAATGAACACTGAAGCTTTCTTT.